Listed below are T cell receptor beta chains from one sample, sequenced in a study of low-dose radiotherapy and immunotherapy resistance in tumors. MiXCR, applied by TCRdb to the reads, yields one record per CDR3 protein. The sample records about 30,000 distinct CDR3 sequences, about 53% being singletons. The sample was PBMCs, taken after low-dose radiotherapy plus immunotherapy. These TCRs come from a male donor with gallbladder cancer. Each CDR3 is given with its conserved first and last residue. Each record gives: CDR3 protein, CDR3 DNA, D gene, J gene, V gene, clone size. D genes are given only for firm matches. Some rows have no size entry. The others give once, few or many, or a class for an expanded clone.

CASSPTGVNTDTQYF	TGTGCCAGCAGTCCCACAGGGGTGAACACAGATACGCAGTATTTT	TRBD1	TRBJ2-3	TRBV7-2	many
CASSLGGARTGELFF	TGTGCCAGCAGCCTCGGGGGGGCGAGGACCGGGGAGCTGTTTTTT	TRBD2	TRBJ2-2	TRBV3-1	many
CSVDALGRADEQYF	TGCAGCGTAGATGCTCTCGGCAGGGCGGACGAGCAGTACTTC	-	TRBJ2-7	TRBV29-1	many
CASSYRGTGQETQYF	TGTGCCAGCAGTTACAGGGGGACAGGGCAAGAGACCCAGTACTTC	TRBD1	TRBJ2-5	TRBV6-6	once
CASSQVIPRTGDEKLFF	TGCGCCAGCAGTCAAGTCATCCCCCGGACAGGGGATGAAAAACTGTTTTTT	TRBD1	TRBJ1-4	TRBV23-1	many
CASSLDLLPGYGYTF	TGTGCCAGCAGCCTGGACCTTCTCCCGGGGTATGGCTACACCTTC	-	TRBJ1-2	TRBV7-9	-
CASSFQRGSQETQYF	TGTGCCAGCAGCTTTCAGCGGGGGTCTCAAGAGACCCAGTACTTC	TRBD2	TRBJ2-5	TRBV5-3	-
CASTMHAGVNTEAFF	TGTGCCAGCACCATGCACGCGGGGGTGAACACTGAAGCTTTCTTT	-	TRBJ1-1	TRBV5-3	-
CASGGGLPLDEQFF	TGTGCCAGCGGGGGCGGGCTGCCTTTGGATGAGCAGTTCTTC	-	TRBJ2-1	TRBV14	many
CAITGGQPNTGELFF	TGTGCCATCACAGGGGGGCAACCGAACACCGGGGAGCTGTTTTTT	TRBD1	TRBJ2-2	TRBV6-1	many
CASSPQRANEQFF	TGTGCCAGCTCACCACAGAGGGCAAATGAGCAGTTCTTC	-	TRBJ2-1	TRBV18	-
CASSPGLAGTTSSYEQYF	TGCGCCAGCAGCCCGGGACTAGCGGGAACTACGAGCTCCTACGAGCAGTACTTC	TRBD2	TRBJ2-7	TRBV5-1	-
CASGPTGTDTQYF	TGTGCCAGCGGACCGACTGGCACAGATACGCAGTATTTT	-	TRBJ2-3	TRBV27	-
CASSNIPGNEQYF	TGTGCCAGCAGTAATATCCCGGGGAACGAGCAGTACTTC	-	TRBJ2-7	TRBV6-1	-
CASSIFGTDDAAGELFF	TGTGCCAGTAGTATTTTCGGGACAGACGACGCGGCCGGGGAGCTGTTTTTT	TRBD1	TRBJ2-2	TRBV19	many
CASSSGTQDEQFF	TGTGCCAGCAGTTCCGGGACTCAGGATGAGCAGTTCTTC	-	TRBJ2-1	TRBV12-3/TRBV12-4	medium-sized
CSARPLDRGHEQYF	TGCAGTGCTAGACCCCTAGACAGGGGCCACGAGCAGTACTTC	TRBD1	TRBJ2-7	TRBV20-1	many
CASSYGGILYEQYF	TGTGCCAGCAGTTACGGCGGGATCCTCTACGAGCAGTACTTC	-	TRBJ2-7	TRBV6-2/TRBV6-3	-
CASSTRTSGSSSRSSYNEQFF	TGTGCCAGCAGTACCCGGACTAGCGGGAGCTCTTCGAGAAGCTCCTACAATGAGCAGTTCTTC	TRBD2	TRBJ2-1	TRBV6-5	few
CASSLSGTPANEQFF	TGTGCCAGCAGCCTGTCCGGGACTCCCGCCAATGAGCAGTTCTTC	-	TRBJ2-1	TRBV3-1	many
CASSIGSGTGWTSTYNEQFF	TGTGCCAGTAGTATCGGTTCGGGGACAGGGTGGACGTCGACCTACAATGAGCAGTTCTTC	TRBD1	TRBJ2-1	TRBV19	many
CASTETGTGFYEQYF	TGTGCCAGCACCGAAACCGGGACAGGGTTCTACGAGCAGTACTTC	TRBD1	TRBJ2-7	TRBV28	once
CASSESLEGRAFF	TGTGCCAGCAGTGAATCGCTGGAGGGGCGAGCTTTCTTT	-	TRBJ1-1	TRBV25-1	-
CATSDYGTFEETQYF	TGTGCCACCAGTGATTACGGGACGTTCGAAGAGACCCAGTACTTC	-	TRBJ2-5	TRBV24-1	-
CASSESGLNQPQHF	TGTGCCAGCAGTGAATCAGGGTTAAATCAGCCCCAGCATTTT	-	TRBJ1-5	TRBV10-2	medium-sized
CSASRGPDTQYF	TGCAGTGCTAGTAGGGGCCCAGATACGCAGTATTTT	-	TRBJ2-3	TRBV20-1	many
CSVRVDMNTEAFF	TGCAGCGTCCGGGTGGATATGAACACTGAAGCTTTCTTT	-	TRBJ1-1	TRBV29-1	-
CASSVIAGPPNEQFF	TGTGCCAGCAGTGTGATAGCGGGTCCTCCCAATGAGCAGTTCTTC	TRBD2	TRBJ2-1	TRBV6-4	-
CASSQDGLYQETQYF	TGCGCCAGCAGCCAAGACGGCTTATACCAAGAGACCCAGTACTTC	-	TRBJ2-5	TRBV4-1	many
CASSLNPFRTGELFF	TGTGCCAGCAGCCTAAATCCTTTTCGCACCGGGGAGCTGTTTTTT	-	TRBJ2-2	TRBV7-3	many
CASSYGTLKETQYF	TGTGCCAGCAGTTACGGGACACTTAAAGAGACCCAGTACTTC	-	TRBJ2-5	TRBV6-8	many
CASKPSGHQETQYF	TGTGCCAGTAAGCCTAGCGGGCACCAAGAGACCCAGTACTTC	TRBD2	TRBJ2-5	TRBV19	many
CASQALSGKLFF	TGTGCCAGTCAGGCATTGTCTGGAAAACTGTTTTTT	-	TRBJ1-4	TRBV6-5	-
CASSAGSGGYTDTQYF	TGCGCCAGCAGCGCGGGAAGCGGGGGATACACAGATACGCAGTATTTT	TRBD2	TRBJ2-3	TRBV7-9	medium-sized
CSVSPGGSSYNEQFF	TGCAGCGTCTCTCCGGGCGGGTCGTCCTACAATGAGCAGTTCTTC	-	TRBJ2-1	TRBV29-1	-
CASSTAQGLSETQYF	TGTGCCAGCAGTACCGCCCAGGGGTTGTCGGAGACCCAGTACTTC	-	TRBJ2-5	TRBV28	-
CSVVEMVRGTQYF	TGCAGCGTCGTCGAGATGGTCCGGGGGACCCAGTACTTC	-	TRBJ2-5	TRBV29-1	-
CASSLDHSYTF	TGTGCCAGCAGCTTGGACCATTCCTACACCTTC	-	TRBJ1-2	TRBV11-1	-
CASSLLGRRETQYF	TGTGCCAGCAGCTTACTCGGCAGGAGGGAGACCCAGTACTTC	-	TRBJ2-5	TRBV11-2	once
CSASKGRGNQPQHF	TGCAGTGCTAGCAAGGGGCGAGGCAATCAGCCCCAGCATTTT	-	TRBJ1-5	TRBV20-1	many
CASSPTGLAGELFF	TGTGCCAGCAGCCCCACCGGACTAGCCGGGGAGCTGTTTTTT	TRBD2	TRBJ2-2	TRBV4-2	-
CSARRQRNTGELFF	TGCAGTGCTAGGAGACAGAGGAACACCGGGGAGCTGTTTTTT	-	TRBJ2-2	TRBV20-1	-
CASLQINYGYTF	TGTGCCAGCCTACAGATTAACTATGGCTACACCTTC	-	TRBJ1-2	TRBV28	many
CASSLTSGTNTGELFF	TGTGCCAGCAGCTTAACTAGCGGGACGAACACCGGGGAGCTGTTTTTT	TRBD2	TRBJ2-2	TRBV7-3	-
CAWTEGAGGTDTQYF	TGTGCCTGGACCGAGGGGGCAGGGGGCACAGATACGCAGTATTTT	TRBD1	TRBJ2-3	TRBV30	-
CASNRGGSPLLYEQYF	TGTGCCAGCAATCGAGGGGGTAGTCCTCTCTTGTACGAGCAGTACTTC	-	TRBJ2-7	TRBV6-6	many
CASSPLTGAEQFF	TGCGCCAGCAGCCCCCTGACAGGGGCCGAGCAGTTCTTC	TRBD1	TRBJ2-1	TRBV5-1	-
CASSLGQGYEKLFFF	-	-	TRBJ1-4	TRBV5-1	-
CASSQDRGVNRALYYETQYF	TGTGCCAGCAGCCAAGATCGGGGTGTTAACAGGGCCTTGTACTACGAGACCCAGTACTTC	-	TRBJ2-5	TRBV14	many
CASSEQDRAYQETQYF	TGTGCCAGCAGTGAACAGGACAGGGCGTACCAAGAGACCCAGTACTTC	TRBD1	TRBJ2-5	TRBV2	many
CASSLPGQGVQETQYF	TGTGCCAGCAGCTTACCGGGACAGGGGGTTCAAGAGACCCAGTACTTC	TRBD1	TRBJ2-5	TRBV11-2	-
CASSYGTGDNQPQHF	TGTGCCAGCAGCTATGGGACAGGGGACAATCAGCCCCAGCATTTT	TRBD1	TRBJ1-5	TRBV3-1	few
CASSETREGWNEQFF	TGCGCCAGCAGTGAGACCCGGGAGGGATGGAATGAGCAGTTCTTC	TRBD2	TRBJ2-1	TRBV10-1	-
CAISPTTNTEAFF	TGTGCCATCAGTCCGACAACGAACACTGAAGCTTTCTTT	-	TRBJ1-1	TRBV10-3	many